Below are 5 T cell receptor beta chains sequenced from a single sample in a study of T cells expressing NK-cell markers. TCRdb derives one entry per CDR3 protein from the 5' RACE reads, leaving out DNA. This sample carries roughly 180,000 distinct CDR3 sequences, with roughly a fifth going to the ten biggest clones. Sequencing was performed on blood T cells: a sorted CD56 or NKG2C T cell subset, CD4+ or CD8+ T cells, or bulk PBMC T cells (not recorded which). The receptor source for this set is a man aged 18-69 years in good health.

V and J are TRBV6-4 and TRBJ2-7; TCRdb reports TRBD1, a call that lacks DNA to check it against. This CDR3 region has 16 residues. From germline, CDR1 is MRHNA and CDR2 SNTAGT. This CDR3 reads CASSYTAGIGSYEQYF.

The V gene is TRBV4-2, the J gene TRBJ2-3. This CDR3 has 14 amino acids. The V gene's germline CDR1 is LGHNA and CDR2 YNFKEQ. CDR3 residues: CASSQEDHRDTQYF.

V and J are TRBV29-1 and TRBJ2-1; absent DNA, TCRdb's TRBD1 call cannot be checked. The CDR3 spans 13 residues. Germline V gene data show CDR1 as SQVTM and CDR2 as ANQGSEA. CDR3 sequence reads: CSVAPGTYNEQFF.

The rearrangement joins TRBV5-1 to TRBJ2-1; lacking DNA, the TRBD2 call made by TCRdb goes unchecked. CDR1 is SGHRS, CDR2 YFSETQ, per germline. This CDR3 contains 15 residues. The CDR3 sequence: CASSLVHYSYNEQFF.

V and J are TRBV27 and TRBJ2-1; TCRdb calls TRBD1, which cannot be checked without DNA. From germline, CDR1 is MNHEY and CDR2 SMNVEV (reference sequence). The CDR3 length is 14 residues. The CDR3 reads CASSLNPGVVEQFF.